This T cell receptor (beta chain) was retrieved from a study of CD8 T cells in ankylosing spondylitis. Study observations and caveats: Typical of ankylosing spondylitis blood, it appeared, was a TCR beta motif of several highly homologous variants. Earlier authors reported some of these motif variants in reactive arthritis synovial fluid and blood. Disease-linked clones, CD8+, were relatively rare in peripheral blood. Matched synovial fluid from ankylosing spondylitis patients was reported to be enriched for disease-linked clones.

This clonotype was seen only a few times. The antigen is not known. Libraries for TCR beta were made by quantitative 5'-RACE with molecular barcodes. TCRdb redid the calling of the 5' RACE reads with MiXCR, one entry per CDR3 protein. The repertoire has 390,000 or so distinct CDR3 sequences, around 20% of them found once; the top ten carry 16%. Losses at the gene ends were 0 bases for V and 6 bases for J; bases not matched to a gene: 9. Germline CDR1 and CDR2: SGHTA and FQGNSA. The length of the CDR3 is 16 residues. This TCR was sampled from a male donor with ankylosing spondylitis. The chain joins TRBV7-2 to TRBJ2-3, with 7 bases aligning to TRBD2. Sequenced material: blood, either unsorted or a sorted T cell fraction (not recorded which). The chain's CDR3 is CASSLAGGAAMDTQYF. The DNA for the CDR3 is TGTGCCAGCAGCTTAGCGGGAGGGGCGGCTATGGATACGCAGTATTTT.